This is a list of T cell receptor beta chains from one sample in a study of OX40 agonist ivuxolimab in advanced cancers. Measured with immunoSEQ multiplex PCR; TCRdb has only the in-frame clones, and not every one. The table shows some 80,000 clones, with about 92% occurring only once. The specimen was CD4+ or CD8+ T cells sorted from blood, collected in a trial of the OX40 agonist ivuxolimab. The receptors shown here come from an adult with an advanced solid tumor such as melanoma, head and neck, liver or kidney cancer. Each CDR3 is given with its conserved first and last residue. The order of the fields is J gene, D gene, clone size, V gene, CDR3 protein, CDR3 DNA. The D gene is left open where the match is weak. Clone size is given for some rows only: seen once, a few or many times, or a class if the clone is expanded.

TRBJ2-7 | NA | NA | TRBV27 | CASSPGQFYEQYF | TGTGCCAGCAGCCCCGGACAGTTCTACGAGCAGTACTTC
TRBJ1-6 | NA | NA | TRBV4-1 | CASSQAQSSYNSPLHF | TGCGCCAGCAGCCAAGCGCAGAGCTCCTATAATTCACCCCTCCACTTT
TRBJ1-1 | NA | few | TRBV5-6 | CASTLRGSPAFF | TGTGCCAGCACCCTAAGAGGGTCACCGGCTTTCTTT
TRBJ1-1 | NA | NA | TRBV11-2 | CASSPYLGNTEAFF | TGTGCCAGCAGCCCGTACCTGGGGAACACTGAAGCTTTCTTT
TRBJ2-1 | NA | NA | TRBV28 | CASSFPPEGGTNEQFF | TGTGCCAGCAGTTTTCCCCCGGAGGGTGGGACCAATGAGCAGTTCTTC
TRBJ2-7 | NA | NA | TRBV6-6 | CASSYEGGTYEQYF | TGTGCCAGCAGTTACGAGGGCGGCACCTACGAGCAGTACTTC
TRBJ2-5 | TRBD1 | NA | TRBV7-9 | CASVRGPGQETQYF | TGTGCCAGCGTCAGGGGGCCGGGCCAAGAGACCCAGTACTTC
TRBJ1-1 | NA | NA | TRBV2 | CASSDAQGAFF | TGTGCCAGCAGTGATGCCCAGGGAGCTTTCTTT
TRBJ1-5 | NA | NA | TRBV5-6 | CASSRGTQPQHF | TGTGCCAGCAGCAGGGGGACTCAGCCCCAGCATTTT
TRBJ2-5 | TRBD2 | few | TRBV7-9 | CASSLAGRSGVYQETQYF | TGTGCCAGCAGCCTCGCGGGTAGGAGCGGGGTGTACCAAGAGACCCAGTACTTC
TRBJ2-7 | TRBD2 | NA | TRBV9 | CASSVDSGGLEEQYF | TGTGCCAGCAGCGTAGACAGCGGGGGTCTCGAAGAGCAGTACTTC
TRBJ2-1 | NA | medium-sized | TRBV6-4 | CASSDEGSSSYNEQFF | TGTGCCAGCAGTGACGAGGGCTCCTCCTCCTACAATGAGCAGTTCTTC